The present entry profiles one T cell receptor (beta chain) with its context. What it recognizes is unknown. The repertoire was sequenced with immunoSEQ multiplex PCR; TCRdb's copy has only in-frame clones and lacks some. The sample lists about 150,000 clones; 88% were seen once. Germline V CDR1 and CDR2: MDHEN, SYDVKM. V was clipped by 5 bases and J by 10 bases, with 12 bases between them. The length of the CDR3 is 13 residues. This record belongs to a study of T cell responses to AZD1222 COVID-19 vaccine. Study-wide points: Without day 14 samples, only post-peak T cell repertoires were studied.

This chain connects TRBV28 to TRBJ1-6, with a tentative D call TRBD1 (6 bases). This sequence originates from an adult in good health. The sequenced sample was peripheral blood, obtained on day 0 of AZD1222 vaccination. Here the CDR3 reads CASSDRQSSPLHF. DNA for the CDR3: TGTGCCAGCAGTGACAGGCAAAGCTCACCCCTCCACTTT.